The entry below gives a single TCR beta chain sequence along with its context. Germline V CDR1 and CDR2: MNHEY, SMNVEV (reference sequence). The CDR3 runs to 16 residues. J lost 3 bases, V lost 3 bases, and 3 bases had no gene match. This record comes from a study of cytomegalovirus exposure and HLA in healthy donors. The PCR was carried out with 60 Vbeta primers and 13 Jbeta primers. Sequenced by immunoSEQ multiplex PCR; TCRdb stores in-frame clones only, minus some. The data show approximately 150,000 clones, more than 75% seen once. Sequenced sample: PBMCs. This chain links TRBV27 with TRBJ2-6; the match to TRBD1 covers 9 bases. This TCR was sampled from a woman between 35 and 50 years old in good health and CMV-seronegative. The CDR3 bases are TGTGCCAGCAGTTTCACAGGGGGCGGTGGGGCCAACGTCCTGACTTTC. Amino acid sequence: CASSFTGGGGANVLTF.